This entry lists 20 T cell receptor beta chains sequenced from one sample in a study of T-cell memory formation after mild COVID-19. TCRdb recomputed calls from the 5' RACE reads with MiXCR, one row per CDR3 protein. This table has 300,000 to 350,000 distinct CDR3 sequences, approximately 13% appearing once. Input material: PBMCs or a T cell subset sorted from them (not recorded which). Source of these receptors: a man in his late teens or twenties who had mild COVID-19 (a few samples of this study predate the infection). Cell type and time point are not known.

This chain uses TRBV19 with TRBJ1-5; D is possibly TRBD1 (5 bases). In germline, CDR1 is LNHDA, CDR2 SQIVND (reference sequence). This CDR3 has 15 amino acids. V was cut by 10 bases and J by 4 bases, with 20 bases left in between. The CDR3, as DNA: TGTGCCACTACCTCGGGGGGGGTCGGAAATCAGCCCCAGCATTTT. Translation gives CATTSGGVGNQPQHF.

This clonotype was seen ten or more times. The chain employs TRBV7-9 and TRBJ2-3; TRBD2 matches at 13 bases. V lost 2 bases and J lost 5; bases outside the gene matches: 10. Germline lookup yields CDR1 SEHNR and CDR2 FQNEAQ (reference sequence). The CDR3 extends over 18 amino acids. The CDR3 protein is CASSLPPGLAGKGDTQYF. The CDR3, as DNA: TGTGCCAGCAGCTTACCTCCGGGACTAGCGGGGAAGGGAGATACGCAGTATTTT.

The chain recombines TRBV5-6 with TRBJ1-1, with D perhaps matching TRBD1 (6 bases). Germline V gene sequence: CDR1 SGHDT, CDR2 YYEEEE. V was cut by 5 bases and J by 6 bases, with 11 bases left in between. This CDR3 is built from 12 residues. CDR3 region: CASRAGGSEAFF. CDR3 nucleotides: TGTGCCAGCAGGGCGGGGGGCTCTGAAGCTTTCTTT.

This clonotype was found a few times. The CDR3 region has the DNA TGCGCCAGCAGCCAAGATGGGACAGGGAGTAAGACCCTCCACTTT. This encodes CASSQDGTGSKTLHF. This chain connects TRBV4-3 to TRBJ1-6; the match to TRBD1 covers 9 bases. The V gene's germline CDR1 is LGHNA and CDR2 YSLEER. The V segment lost 0 bases and the J segment 14 bases; nucleotides outside the gene matches: 8. CDR3 length: 15 amino acids.

This chain uses TRBV5-6 with TRBJ1-1, with D unresolved. Deletions cut 4 bases from V and 1 base from J, with 8 bases between. The CDR3 totals 13 residues. From germline, CDR1 is SGHDT and CDR2 YYEEEE. CDR3 sequence reads: CASSPVENTEAFF. In DNA form, the CDR3 reads TGTGCCAGCAGCCCCGTCGAGAACACTGAAGCTTTCTTT. Complete variable domain (other parts from reference TRBV5-6 and TRBJ1-1): DAGVTQSPTHLIKTRGQQVTLRCSPKSGHDTVSWYQQALGQGPQFIFQYYEEEERQRGNFPDRFSGHQFPNYSSELNVNALLLGDSALYLCASSPVENTEAFFGQGTRLTVV.

The rearrangement joins TRBV7-9 to TRBJ1-1; D call uncertain. The CDR3 totals 15 residues. CDR1 and CDR2 from the germline V gene are SEHNR and FQNEAQ (reference sequence). Trimming took 5 bases from V and 1 from J, leaving 14 bases between them. In DNA form, the CDR3 reads TGTGCCAGCAGCAGGGATTCCACCTCGAACACTGAAGCTTTCTTT. Encoded protein: CASSRDSTSNTEAFF.

This clonotype was seen a few times. The rearrangement uses TRBV4-2 and TRBJ2-7, with 9 bases fitting TRBD2. The CDR3 is 15 amino acids. The junction had 5 bases not matched to a gene; V was cut back by 0 bases and J by 5 bases. The germline gives CDR1 LGHNA, CDR2 YNFKEQ. This CDR3 reads CASSQEGIAGDEQYF. For the CDR3, the DNA is TGTGCCAGCAGCCAAGAAGGAATAGCGGGGGACGAGCAGTACTTC.

This clonotype has more than one count but fewer than ten. V and J are TRBV13 and TRBJ2-5; D not resolved. With 5 bases removed from V and 4 bases from J, the gap between germline ends came to 17 bases. This CDR3 contains 15 residues. Looked up from germline, CDR1 is PRHDT and CDR2 is FYEKMQ (reference sequence). The chain's CDR3 is CASSHHSLNLETQYF. The CDR3 DNA reads as TGTGCCAGCAGCCACCACAGTTTAAACTTAGAGACCCAGTACTTC.

V and J are TRBV7-9 and TRBJ1-6, with D perhaps TRBD1 (6 bases). Between the trimmed V and J ends, which lost 5 bases and 10 bases, there was a span of 18 bases. This CDR3 spans 15 amino acids. The germline CDR1 and CDR2 sequences are SEHNR and FQNEAQ (reference sequence). The CDR3 coding sequence is TGTGCCAGCAGCCATGGACAGTATTGGTTATCACCCCTCCACTTT. It is translated as CASSHGQYWLSPLHF.

This clonotype was seen a handful of times. The chain carries TRBV6-2 or TRBV6-3 and TRBJ2-2, with D perhaps matching TRBD2 (7 bases). This CDR3 has 15 residues. V dropped 4 bases and J dropped 4 bases, with 13 bases sitting between them. CDR1 is MNHEY, CDR2 SVGEGT, per germline. The CDR3 spells CASSSYRGATGELFF. CDR3 bases: TGTGCCAGCAGTTCCTACCGGGGGGCCACCGGGGAGCTGTTTTTT.

This chain links TRBV29-1 with TRBJ2-7; D may be TRBD1 (6 bases). Germline assignment: CDR1 SQVTM and CDR2 ANQGSEA. V was trimmed by 1 base and J by 8 bases, leaving 12 bases between them. There are 12 residues in the CDR3. This CDR3 is CSVEGPDRQQYF. As DNA, the CDR3 is TGCAGCGTTGAAGGCCCCGACAGGCAGCAGTACTTC.

This clonotype was found once. This CDR3 reads CASSQGPGTYEQYF. The CDR3 bases are TGTGCCAGCAGCCAAGGTCCGGGTACATACGAGCAGTACTTC. This chain uses TRBV4-2 with TRBJ2-7; D remains ambiguous. Trimming took off 1 base at V and 4 bases at J, with 11 bases between the two ends. Germline V gene sequence: CDR1 LGHNA, CDR2 YNFKEQ. The CDR3 has 14 amino acids.

This sequence joins TRBV4-1 and TRBJ2-2; D not certain. V was clipped by 4 bases and J by 4 bases, with 7 bases between them. Germline assignment: CDR1 MGHRA and CDR2 YSYEKL. This CDR3 is 13 amino acids long. In DNA, the CDR3 is TGCGCCAGCAGCCCTTCAGCCACCGGGGAGCTGTTTTTT. Protein sequence: CASSPSATGELFF.

Here the CDR3 reads CASSSGPGGTDTQYF. CDR3 in DNA: TGTGCCAGCAGCTCGGGGCCTGGCGGCACAGATACGCAGTATTTT. The genes are TRBV7-9 and TRBJ2-3; D may correspond to TRBD1 or TRBD2 (5 bases each). With 4 bases removed from V and 1 base from J, the gap between germline ends came to 12 bases. The CDR3 extends over 15 amino acids. Per germline, CDR1 SEHNR and CDR2 FQNEAQ (reference sequence). The full variable domain, with the rest looked up from reference TRBV7-9 and TRBJ2-3, is DTGVSQNPRHKITKRGQNVTFRCDPISEHNRLYWYRQTLGQGPEFLTYFQNEAQLEKSRLLSDRFSAERPKGSFSTLEIQRTEQGDSAMYLCASSSGPGGTDTQYFGPGTRLTVL.

V usage is TRBV7-8 and J usage is TRBJ1-5; the D is unclear. CDR3 length: 15 amino acids. Germline assignment: CDR1 SGHVS and CDR2 FQNEAQ. V was clipped by 5 bases and J by 0 bases, with 11 bases between them. The DNA for the CDR3 is TGTGCCAGCAGCACCCGGAACCCTAGCAATCAGCCCCAGCATTTT. This gives the protein CASSTRNPSNQPQHF.

This clonotype has a handful of counts. The chain uses TRBV24-1 and TRBJ2-4; 10 bases fit TRBD1. The CDR3 consists of 18 residues. Germline-derived CDR1 and CDR2 are KGHDR and SFDVKD. The V segment lost 4 bases and the J segment 0 bases; nucleotides outside the gene matches: 8. CDR3 amino acids: CATSDHGTGEVAKNIQYF. The CDR3 DNA sequence: TGTGCCACCAGTGACCACGGGACAGGGGAAGTAGCCAAAAACATTCAGTACTTC.

V gene TRBV7-2 combines with J gene TRBJ2-7, with D tentatively TRBD1 (6 bases). The length of the CDR3 is 14 residues. Germline CDR1 SGHTA, CDR2 FQGNSA. Trimming pared 3 bases from V and 3 bases from J, leaving 12 bases between. CDR3 DNA: TGTGCCAGCAGCTTCCAGGGGATTAGCTACGAGCAGTACTTC. Protein product: CASSFQGISYEQYF.

The sample holds a few counts of this clonotype. The chain has TRBV7-9 and TRBJ2-1; no reliable D call. V was pared by 2 bases and J by 9 bases, with 14 bases between. CDR1 SEHNR and CDR2 FQNEAQ come from the germline V gene (reference sequence). This CDR3 spans 14 amino acids. The CDR3 DNA reads TGTGCCAGCAGCTTATCTTGGGCGGTGGGTGAGCAGTTCTTC. Its translation: CASSLSWAVGEQFF.

This clonotype was picked up many times. The J gene is TRBJ2-1, the V gene TRBV7-2; TRBD2 matches 9 bases. The J segment lost 10 bases and the V segment lost 1 base, leaving 14 bases of the junction unmatched. Per germline, CDR1 SGHTA and CDR2 FQGNSA. The CDR3 has 17 residues. The chain's CDR3 is CASSLVPLAGLAGEQFF. CDR3 DNA: TGTGCCAGCAGCTTAGTTCCCCTAGCGGGGTTGGCTGGGGAGCAGTTCTTC. Full variable domain (rest looked up from reference TRBV7-2 and TRBJ2-1): GAGVSQSPSNKVTEKGKDVELRCDPISGHTALYWYRQSLGQGLEFLIYFQGNSAPDKSGLPSDRFSAERTGGSVSTLTIQRTQQEDSAVYLCASSLVPLAGLAGEQFFGPGTRLTVL.

This clonotype was found a few times. V gene TRBV6-5 combines with J gene TRBJ1-1; possibly TRBD1 for D (6 bases). Trimming pared 0 bases from V and 5 bases from J, leaving 13 bases between. The CDR3 loop spans 15 amino acids. Germline CDR1 reads MNHEY; CDR2 reads SVGAGI. The CDR3 here is CASSYSMGARTEAFF. DNA for the CDR3: TGTGCCAGCAGTTACTCGATGGGGGCGCGTACTGAAGCTTTCTTT.